What follows are 13 T cell receptor beta chains derived from one specimen sequenced in a study of shared clonotypes between healthy human individuals. CD45RO negativity and positive selection for CCR7 defined naive CD8 cells, a population that excluded terminally differentiated effector memory CD45RA+ cells. The protocol was immunoSEQ multiplex PCR, while the TCRdb copy is restricted to in-frame clones and leaves out a portion. Of about 2 million clones listed, about 95% were seen once; the top ten hold more than 0.95%. The sequenced sample consisted of naive CD8+ T cells sorted from blood. The receptors derive from a young man in good health.

The J gene is TRBJ2-7, the V gene TRBV2; 7 positions agree with TRBD1. The CDR3 runs 14 residues. Trimming took 7 bases from V and 0 from J; bases not matched to a gene: 6. Germline-derived CDR1 and CDR2 are SNHLY and FYNNEI. CDR3 sequence: CASTGQVSSYEQYF. The DNA for the CDR3 is TGTGCCAGCACCGGACAGGTCAGCTCCTACGAGCAGTACTTC. The entire variable domain, with the rest obtained from reference TRBV2 and TRBJ2-7, is as follows: EPEVTQTPSHQVTQMGQEVILRCVPISNHLYFYWYRQILGQKVEFLVSFYNNEISEKSEIFDDQFSVERPDGSNFTLKIRSTKLEDSAMYFCASTGQVSSYEQYFGPGTRLTVT.

This chain joins TRBV4-3 and TRBJ2-1; TRBD1 matches 8 bases. Germline values: CDR1 LGHNA, CDR2 YSLEER. This CDR3 has 16 residues. J lost 9 bases, V lost 0 bases, and 10 bases had no gene match. CDR3 DNA sequence: TGCGCCAGCAGCCAAGATTTGCAGGACAGGGCGGGTGAGCAGTTCTTC. The encoded protein is CASSQDLQDRAGEQFF.

The chain recombines TRBV6-5 with TRBJ1-1; maybe TRBD1 (6 bases). The CDR3 covers 13 residues. CDR1 and CDR2 (germline): MNHEY, SVGAGI. Deletions cut 0 bases from V and 9 bases from J, with 11 bases between. CDR3 DNA: TGTGCCAGCAGTTACTCGGGGGCAGGACAAGCTTTCTTT. It is translated as CASSYSGAGQAFF.

The chain employs TRBV6-5 and TRBJ1-2; the match to TRBD1 covers 8 bases. In germline, CDR1 is MNHEY, CDR2 SVGAGI. J gave up 4 bases and V 5 bases, and 6 bases lay outside the gene matches. This CDR3 is built from 14 residues. The CDR3 nucleotides are TGTGCCAGCAGTAACATCGGGACAGGCTATGGCTACACCTTC. This sequence encodes CASSNIGTGYGYTF.

The chain couples TRBV15 to TRBJ2-7, with 7 bases matching TRBD2. CDR1 and CDR2 (germline): LNHNV, YYDKDF (reference sequence). V was clipped by 5 bases and J by 4 bases; unmatched bases: 2. The CDR3 loop spans 12 amino acids. The CDR3 DNA is TGTGCCACCAGCGAGCGGGGATACGAGCAGTACTTC. It yields the protein CATSERGYEQYF.

The rearrangement links TRBV19 to TRBJ1-4; D unresolved. Germline V lookup: CDR1 LNHDA, CDR2 SQIVND (reference sequence). This CDR3 has 14 residues. Between the trimmed V and J ends, which lost 10 bases and 0 bases, there was a span of 12 bases. This chain's CDR3 is CATTGGATNEKLFF. CDR3 nucleotide sequence: TGTGCCACCACCGGCGGGGCAACTAATGAAAAACTGTTTTTT.

The CDR3 loop is CASSGGVGDEQFF. The CDR3 DNA is TGTGCCAGCTCTGGGGGAGTGGGCGATGAGCAGTTCTTC. The rearrangement joins TRBV6-5 to TRBJ2-1; the D call may be TRBD1 or TRBD2 (5 bases each). This CDR3 is 13 amino acids long. V was pared by 8 bases and J by 8 bases, with 16 bases between. Germline V gene lookup returns CDR1 MNHEY and CDR2 SVGAGI.

As for this clone: This same CDR3 is encoded by further DNA sequences in the sample. This chain joins TRBV9 and TRBJ2-1; D gene ambiguous. CDR3 length equals 12 residues. In germline, CDR1 is SGDLS, CDR2 YYNGEE. Between the trimmed V and J ends, which lost 0 bases and 5 bases, there was a span of 3 bases. CDR3 nucleotides: TGTGCCAGCAGCGTAGCGGACAATGAGCAGTTCTTC. Its protein product is CASSVADNEQFF.

CDR3 loop: CASQDGRTQYF. Written as DNA, the CDR3 is TGCGCCAGTCAGGACGGTAGGACCCAGTACTTC. The chain employs TRBV5-1 and TRBJ2-5, with D unresolved. CDR3 length: 11 amino acids. Germline V gene data show CDR1 as SGHRS and CDR2 as YFSETQ. V was pared by 8 bases and J by 7 bases, with 12 bases between.

The chain uses TRBV6-5 and TRBJ2-4, with D tentatively TRBD1 or TRBD2 (5 bases each). The CDR3 extends over 12 amino acids. The ends were cut back, 9 bases at V and 5 bases at J, with 11 bases in the middle. The germline V gene encodes CDR1 MNHEY and CDR2 SVGAGI. The CDR3 region is CASLGDQNIQYF. Here the CDR3 DNA reads TGTGCCAGTTTGGGGGATCAAAACATTCAGTACTTC.

This chain joins TRBV2 and TRBJ2-7; 10 nucleotides agree with TRBD1. After removal of 7 bases from V and 4 bases from J, the junction contained 1 base not matched to a gene. The CDR3 is 12 amino acids. Germline V gene sequence: CDR1 SNHLY, CDR2 FYNNEI. CDR3 amino acids: CASMGQGYEQYF. The CDR3 region has the DNA TGTGCCAGCATGGGACAGGGGTACGAGCAGTACTTC.

The rearrangement uses TRBV7-2 and TRBJ2-4; D is possibly TRBD1 or TRBD2 (5 bases each). V was trimmed by 1 base and J by 8 bases, leaving 12 bases between them. This CDR3 comprises 14 residues. Germline CDR1 reads SGHTA; CDR2 reads FQGNSA. The CDR3 bases are TGTGCCAGCAGCTTAGGGGATCTGGGGGACATTCAGTACTTC. It is translated as CASSLGDLGDIQYF.

The chain combines TRBV9 with TRBJ2-3; 10 bases are shared with TRBD2. This CDR3 has 16 amino acids. V shed 3 bases, J shed 7 bases, and the junction held 11 bases outside the gene matches. Germline V gene lookup returns CDR1 SGDLS and CDR2 YYNGEE. CDR3 sequence: CASSEEGLASRNTQYF. CDR3 nucleotides: TGTGCCAGCAGCGAAGAGGGACTAGCGTCCCGAAATACGCAGTATTTT.